This TCR beta chain was observed in a study of shared T cell receptors in the human thymus. The length of the CDR3 is 13 residues. Per the germline V gene, CDR1 is SGDLS and CDR2 is YYNGEE. The germline V and J ends were trimmed by 0 bases and 9 bases, with 10 bases remaining between them. Only in-frame clones appear in the TCRdb table, and some are missing; sequencing was by immunoSEQ multiplex PCR. The sample comprises some 760,000 clones, approximately 83% of which are singletons, and about 0.0098% rests with the top ten. These data are also associated with another study on human thymus T cells. That publication notes: Thymus tissue was removed during corrective cardiac surgery. Apparent skewing of V and J gene usage characterized both thymic and blood repertoires. Reports from related research described highly overlapping thymic repertoires among unrelated individuals.

The chain combines TRBV9 with TRBJ2-1; a weak D match, TRBD2 (5 bases). The sample taken for sequencing was thymocytes. The sequence derives from a girl under three years old with a congenital heart defect. CDR3 protein: CASSVASGFEQFF. CDR3 nucleotides: TGTGCCAGCAGCGTAGCCTCGGGGTTTGAGCAGTTCTTC.